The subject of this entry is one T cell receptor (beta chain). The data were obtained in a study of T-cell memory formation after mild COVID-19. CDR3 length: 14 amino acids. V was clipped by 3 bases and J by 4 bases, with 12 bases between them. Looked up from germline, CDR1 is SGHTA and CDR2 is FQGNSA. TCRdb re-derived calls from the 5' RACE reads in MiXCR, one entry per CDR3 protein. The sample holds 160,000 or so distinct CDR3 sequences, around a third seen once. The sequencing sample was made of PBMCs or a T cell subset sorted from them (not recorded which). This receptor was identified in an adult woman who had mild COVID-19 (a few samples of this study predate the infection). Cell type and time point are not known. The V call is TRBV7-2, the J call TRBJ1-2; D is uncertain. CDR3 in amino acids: CASSFLGSRYGYTF. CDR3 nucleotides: TGTGCCAGCAGCTTCTTGGGGAGTCGCTATGGCTACACCTTC.